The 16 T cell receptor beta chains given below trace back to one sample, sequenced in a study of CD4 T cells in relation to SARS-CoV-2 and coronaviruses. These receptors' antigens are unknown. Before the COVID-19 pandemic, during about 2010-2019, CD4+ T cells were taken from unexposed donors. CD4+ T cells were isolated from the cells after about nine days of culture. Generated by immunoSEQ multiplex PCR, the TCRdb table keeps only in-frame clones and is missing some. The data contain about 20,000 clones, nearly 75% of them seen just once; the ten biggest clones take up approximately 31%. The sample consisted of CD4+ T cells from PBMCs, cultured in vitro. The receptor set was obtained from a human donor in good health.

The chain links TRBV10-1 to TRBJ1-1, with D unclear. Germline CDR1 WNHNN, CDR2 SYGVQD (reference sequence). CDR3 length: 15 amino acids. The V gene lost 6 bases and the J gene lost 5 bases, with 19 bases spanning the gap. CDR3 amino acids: CASRGEQQGKTEAFF. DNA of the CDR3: TGCGCCAGCAGGGGAGAGCAACAAGGGAAGACTGAAGCTTTCTTT.

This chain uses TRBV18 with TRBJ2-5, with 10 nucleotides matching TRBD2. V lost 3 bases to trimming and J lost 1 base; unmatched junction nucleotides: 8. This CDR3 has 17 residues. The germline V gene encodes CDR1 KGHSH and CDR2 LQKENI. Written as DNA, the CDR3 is TGTGCCAGCTCACCGGGGCGACTAGCGGGTTCCCAAGAGACCCAGTACTTC. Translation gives CASSPGRLAGSQETQYF.

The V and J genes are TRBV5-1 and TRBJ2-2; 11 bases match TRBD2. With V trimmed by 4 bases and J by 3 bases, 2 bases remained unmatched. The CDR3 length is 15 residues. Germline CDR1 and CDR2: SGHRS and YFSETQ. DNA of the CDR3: TGCGCCAGCAGCACTAGCGGGAGAGACACCGGGGAGCTGTTTTTT. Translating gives CASSTSGRDTGELFF.

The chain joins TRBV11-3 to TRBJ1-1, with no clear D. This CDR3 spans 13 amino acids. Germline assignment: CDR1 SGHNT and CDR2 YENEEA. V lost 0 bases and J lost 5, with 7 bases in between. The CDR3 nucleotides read TGTGCCAGCAGCTTAGATTCGGCAACTGAAGCTTTCTTT. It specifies CASSLDSATEAFF.

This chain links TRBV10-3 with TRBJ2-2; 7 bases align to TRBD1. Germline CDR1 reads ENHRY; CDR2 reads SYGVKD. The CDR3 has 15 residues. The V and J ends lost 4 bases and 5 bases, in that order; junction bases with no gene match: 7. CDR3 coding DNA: TGTGCCATCAGTGGACAGGGAAGAGGGACCGGGGAGCTGTTTTTT. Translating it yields CAISGQGRGTGELFF.

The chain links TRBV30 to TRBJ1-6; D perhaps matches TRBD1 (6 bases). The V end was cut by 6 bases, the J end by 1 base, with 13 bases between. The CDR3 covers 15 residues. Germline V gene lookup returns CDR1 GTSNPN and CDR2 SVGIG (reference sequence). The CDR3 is CACDSGQSYNSPLHF. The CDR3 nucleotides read TGTGCCTGCGATTCAGGACAGTCCTATAATTCACCCCTCCACTTT.

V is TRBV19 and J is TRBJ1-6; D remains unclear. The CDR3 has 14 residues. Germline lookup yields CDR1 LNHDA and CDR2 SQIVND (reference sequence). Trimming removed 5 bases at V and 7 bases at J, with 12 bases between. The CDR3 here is CASSPAGDNSPLHF. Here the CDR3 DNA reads TGTGCCAGTAGTCCCGCGGGTGACAATTCACCCCTCCACTTT.

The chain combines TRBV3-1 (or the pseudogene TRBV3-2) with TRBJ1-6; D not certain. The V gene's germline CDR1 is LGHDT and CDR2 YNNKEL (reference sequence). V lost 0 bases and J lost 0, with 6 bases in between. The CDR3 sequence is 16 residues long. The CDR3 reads CASSQDSSSYNSPLHF. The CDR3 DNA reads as TGTGCCAGCAGCCAAGACTCGAGCTCCTATAATTCACCCCTCCACTTT.

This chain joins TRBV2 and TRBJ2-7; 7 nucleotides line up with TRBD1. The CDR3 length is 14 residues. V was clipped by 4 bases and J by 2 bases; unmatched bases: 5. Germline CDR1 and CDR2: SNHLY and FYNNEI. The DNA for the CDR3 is TGTGCCAGCAGTGGGACAGGTACTCCCTACGAGCAGTACTTC. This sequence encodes CASSGTGTPYEQYF.

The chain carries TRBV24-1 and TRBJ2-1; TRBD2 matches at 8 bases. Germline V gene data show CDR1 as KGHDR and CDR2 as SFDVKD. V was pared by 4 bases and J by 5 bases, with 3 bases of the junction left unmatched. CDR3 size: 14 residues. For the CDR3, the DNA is TGTGCCACCAGTGACCCCGGGAGGGACAATGAGCAGTTCTTC. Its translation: CATSDPGRDNEQFF.

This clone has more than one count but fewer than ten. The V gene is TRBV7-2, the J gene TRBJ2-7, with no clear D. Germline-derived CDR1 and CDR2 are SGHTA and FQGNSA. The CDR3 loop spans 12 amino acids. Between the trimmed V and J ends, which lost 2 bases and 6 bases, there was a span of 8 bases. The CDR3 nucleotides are TGTGCCAGCAGCTTAAGGGTTGGCGAGCAGTACTTC. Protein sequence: CASSLRVGEQYF.

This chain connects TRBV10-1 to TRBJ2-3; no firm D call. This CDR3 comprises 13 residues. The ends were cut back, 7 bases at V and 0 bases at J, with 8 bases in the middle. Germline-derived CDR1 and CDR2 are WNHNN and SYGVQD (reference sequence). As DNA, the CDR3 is TGCGCCAGCACGGCAGCTAGCACAGATACGCAGTATTTT. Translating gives CASTAASTDTQYF.

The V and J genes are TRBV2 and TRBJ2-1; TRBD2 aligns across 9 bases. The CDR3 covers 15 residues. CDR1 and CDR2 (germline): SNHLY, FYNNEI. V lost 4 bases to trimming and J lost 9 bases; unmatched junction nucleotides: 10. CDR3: CASSAGLAKTGEQFF. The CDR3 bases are TGTGCCAGCAGTGCGGGACTAGCTAAAACTGGTGAGCAGTTCTTC.

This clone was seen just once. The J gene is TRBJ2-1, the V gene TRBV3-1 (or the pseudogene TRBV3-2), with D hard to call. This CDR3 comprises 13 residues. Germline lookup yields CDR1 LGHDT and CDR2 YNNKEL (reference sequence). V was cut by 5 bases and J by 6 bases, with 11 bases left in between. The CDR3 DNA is TGTGCCAGCAGCGGGCAGGTGGGCAATGAGCAGTTCTTC. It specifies CASSGQVGNEQFF.

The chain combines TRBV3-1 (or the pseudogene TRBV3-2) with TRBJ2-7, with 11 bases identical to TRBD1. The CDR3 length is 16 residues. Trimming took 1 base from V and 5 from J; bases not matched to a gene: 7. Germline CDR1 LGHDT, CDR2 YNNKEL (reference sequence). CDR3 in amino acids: CASSQARTGGFDEQYF. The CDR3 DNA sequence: TGTGCCAGCAGCCAAGCCCGGACAGGGGGCTTCGACGAGCAGTACTTC.

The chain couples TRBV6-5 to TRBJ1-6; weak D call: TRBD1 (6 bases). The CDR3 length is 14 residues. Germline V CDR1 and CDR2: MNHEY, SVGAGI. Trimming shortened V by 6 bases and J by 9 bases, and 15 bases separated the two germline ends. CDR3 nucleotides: TGTGCCAGCAGCAGGGGCGGAGGTAGTTCACCCCTCCACTTT. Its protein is CASSRGGGSSPLHF.